The 28 T cell receptor beta chains given below trace back to one sample, sequenced in a study of early T cells in non-severe SARS-CoV-2 infection. TCRdb re-called the 5' RACE reads through MiXCR, storing one row per CDR3 protein. The data show roughly 60,000 distinct CDR3 sequences, with roughly 7.7% seen just once and under 3.5% held by the top ten. What was sequenced was whole blood. Receptors originate from an adult who was a healthcare worker with PCR-confirmed SARS-CoV-2 infection or an uninfected control (not recorded which).

V usage is TRBV2 and J usage is TRBJ2-3; 7 nucleotides match TRBD2. J lost 4 bases, V lost 6 bases, and 13 bases had no gene match. The V gene's germline CDR1 is SNHLY and CDR2 FYNNEI. CDR3 size: 16 residues. This CDR3 is CASSPGGGPRADTQYF. CDR3 nucleotides: TGTGCCAGCAGCCCGGGGGGAGGGCCGCGGGCAGATACGCAGTATTTT.

There are many counts of this clonotype. The chain recombines TRBV5-4 with TRBJ2-1; 13 nucleotides match TRBD2. CDR3 length: 17 residues. V was pared by 4 bases and J by 3 bases, with 7 bases of the junction left unmatched. CDR1 and CDR2 from the germline V gene are SGHNT and YYREEE (reference sequence). CDR3 sequence: CASSPGLAGVIYNEQFF. CDR3 coding DNA: TGTGCCAGCAGCCCCGGACTAGCGGGAGTCATCTACAATGAGCAGTTCTTC.

This clonotype has only a few counts. This chain uses TRBV20-1 with TRBJ2-1, with D perhaps given as TRBD1 or TRBD2 (5 bases each). The CDR3 spans 13 residues. Germline V gene lookup returns CDR1 DFQATT and CDR2 SNEGSKA (reference sequence). V was shortened by 3 bases and J by 7 bases, with 13 bases between the two germline ends. CDR3 sequence: CSASDGTKNEQFF. The CDR3 DNA reads as TGCAGTGCTAGTGACGGGACGAAAAATGAGCAGTTCTTC.

This clonotype was observed many times. This chain links TRBV20-1 with TRBJ2-5; 7 bases are a match to TRBD1. Unmatched junction bases numbered 18, after V lost 7 bases and J lost 1 base. The CDR3 consists of 17 residues. Germline V gene data show CDR1 as DFQATT and CDR2 as SNEGSKA (reference sequence). The CDR3 DNA is TGCAGTGTCCACCGCATCGAGACAGGGTTACCCCAAGAGACCCAGTACTTC. Encoded protein: CSVHRIETGLPQETQYF.

This clonotype occurred a few times. The V gene is TRBV5-1, the J gene TRBJ1-1; D is ambiguous. V gave up 0 bases and J gave up 2 bases, with 5 bases separating them. The CDR3 has 13 residues. Germline V gene sequence: CDR1 SGHRS, CDR2 YFSETQ. CDR3 region: CASSLVFNTEAFF. CDR3 coding DNA: TGCGCCAGCAGCTTGGTTTTCAACACTGAAGCTTTCTTT.

The chain couples TRBV9 to TRBJ2-7; a possible D gene is TRBD2 (5 bases). Germline V lookup: CDR1 SGDLS, CDR2 YYNGEE. Trimming shortened V by 7 bases and J by 6 bases, and 17 bases separated the two germline ends. This CDR3 region has 13 residues. CDR3 in amino acids: CASARAGNSEQYF. CDR3 DNA sequence: TGTGCCAGCGCGAGGGCTGGGAACTCCGAGCAGTACTTC.

This clonotype was seen ten or more times. This rearrangement joins TRBV7-6 to TRBJ2-3; D is uncertain. This CDR3 region has 13 residues. The germline CDR1 and CDR2 sequences are SGHVS and FNYEAQ. V lost 9 bases and J lost 5, with 15 bases in between. CDR3 amino acids: CASSLKGGDTQYF. The CDR3 bases are TGTGCCAGTTCTCTAAAAGGTGGAGATACGCAGTATTTT. Combining the CDR3 with reference TRBV7-6 and TRBJ2-3 gives the whole variable domain GAGVSQSPRYKVTKRGQDVALRCDPISGHVSLYWYRQALGQGPEFLTYFNYEAQQDKSGLPNDRFSAERPEGSISTLTIQRTEQRDSAMYRCASSLKGGDTQYFGPGTRLTVL.

V and J are TRBV30 and TRBJ1-6; D unresolved. Trimming cost V 1 base and J 10 bases, with 11 bases left between them. The CDR3 has 13 amino acids. CDR1 is GTSNPN, CDR2 SVGIG, per germline (reference sequence). CDR3 nucleotides: TGTGCCTGGAGTGGGGGAGGAGGGTCACCCCTCCACTTT. It encodes CAWSGGGGSPLHF. Full variable domain (rest looked up from reference TRBV30 and TRBJ1-6): SQTIHQWPATLVQPVGSPLSLECTVEGTSNPNLYWYRQAAGRGLQLLFYSVGIGQISSEVPQNLSASRPQDRQFILSSKKLLLSDSGFYLCAWSGGGGSPLHFGNGTRLTVT.

V is TRBV9 and J is TRBJ2-1, with 8 bases that match TRBD2. The junction had 12 bases not matched to a gene; V was cut back by 4 bases and J by 0 bases. Germline CDR1 is SGDLS and CDR2 is YYNGEE. This CDR3 comprises 18 residues. The CDR3 loop reads CASSSLSSGLLSYNEQFF. CDR3 coding DNA: TGTGCCAGCAGCTCCCTCTCTAGCGGGCTACTCTCCTACAATGAGCAGTTCTTC.

This clonotype was counted only a few times. The chain has TRBV11-3 and TRBJ2-2; D gene ambiguous. CDR3 length: 13 amino acids. Germline CDR1 is SGHNT and CDR2 is YENEEA. Between the trimmed V and J ends, which lost 5 bases and 6 bases, there was a span of 10 bases. CDR3 protein: CASSVGGAGELFF. The DNA for the CDR3 is TGTGCCAGCAGCGTAGGTGGGGCCGGGGAGCTGTTTTTT.

This clonotype showed up just a few times. The V and J genes are TRBV20-1 and TRBJ1-2; 7 nucleotides agree with TRBD1. The V gene's germline CDR1 is DFQATT and CDR2 SNEGSKA (reference sequence). The CDR3 sequence is 13 residues long. Trimming took 3 bases from V and 2 from J; bases not matched to a gene: 3. As DNA, the CDR3 is TGCAGTGCTAGGGACAGGTTAAACTATGGCTACACCTTC. Translating gives CSARDRLNYGYTF.

The chain recombines TRBV6-6 with TRBJ1-1; unclear D gene. Per the germline V gene, CDR1 is MNHNY and CDR2 is SVGAGI (reference sequence). V lost 0 bases, J lost 1 base, and 3 bases lay in between. The CDR3 length is 13 residues. The CDR3: CASSYSQNTEAFF. The CDR3 DNA sequence: TGTGCCAGCAGTTACTCCCAGAACACTGAAGCTTTCTTT.

The table lists this clonotype with many counts. The CDR3 DNA sequence: TGCGCCAGCAGATCGACACAGCTTAGCACAGATACGCAGTATTTT. It codes for CASRSTQLSTDTQYF. The chain recombines TRBV5-1 with TRBJ2-3; D is unresolved. The length of the CDR3 is 15 residues. Germline CDR1 reads SGHRS; CDR2 reads YFSETQ. The V gene lost 5 bases and the J gene lost 0 bases, with 13 bases spanning the gap.

This clonotype occurred a few times. The gene calls are TRBV7-8 and TRBJ2-7; D tentatively reads TRBD1 or TRBD2 (5 bases each). The CDR3 sequence is 14 residues long. The germline V and J ends were trimmed by 1 base and 1 base, with 8 bases remaining between them. Germline CDR1 is SGHVS and CDR2 is FQNEAQ. CDR3 nucleotides: TGTGCCAGCAGCTTAGACAGGACTTCCTACGAGCAGTACTTC. As protein: CASSLDRTSYEQYF. The full variable domain, completed using reference TRBV7-8 and TRBJ2-7, is GAGVSQSPRYKVAKRGQDVALRCDPISGHVSLFWYQQALGQGPEFLTYFQNEAQLDKSGLPSDRFFAERPEGSVSTLKIQRTQQEDSAVYLCASSLDRTSYEQYFGPGTRLTVT.

This clonotype has at least ten counts. The genes are TRBV7-2 and TRBJ2-2; 9 bases are a match to TRBD2. The CDR3 runs to 14 residues. CDR1 is SGHTA, CDR2 FQGNSA, per germline. The J segment lost 6 bases and the V segment lost 3 bases, leaving 2 bases of the junction unmatched. The DNA for the CDR3 is TGTGCCAGCAGCTTCTTAGCGGGAGCCGGGGAGCTGTTTTTT. Its protein product is CASSFLAGAGELFF.

At least ten counts were recorded for this clonotype. V is TRBV28 and J is TRBJ2-5; D is tentatively TRBD1 or TRBD2 (5 bases each). Trimming took off 2 bases at V and 1 base at J, with 14 bases between the two ends. Germline V gene lookup returns CDR1 MDHEN and CDR2 SYDVKM. The length of the CDR3 is 16 residues. CDR3 residues: CASSLRSGAAQETQYF. The CDR3 coding sequence is TGTGCCAGCAGTTTAAGGTCCGGGGCGGCCCAAGAGACCCAGTACTTC.

The chain uses TRBV28 and TRBJ1-1; D is unresolved. Germline lookup yields CDR1 MDHEN and CDR2 SYDVKM. V lost 2 bases to trimming and J lost 2 bases, with 12 bases between them. The CDR3 is 15 amino acids. CDR3 in amino acids: CASSLPPTINTEAFF. The CDR3, as DNA: TGTGCCAGCAGTTTACCCCCGACAATTAACACTGAAGCTTTCTTT. The variable domain in full, completed from reference TRBV28 and TRBJ1-1, reads DVKVTQSSRYLVKRTGEKVFLECVQDMDHENMFWYRQDPGLGLRLIYFSYDVKMKEKGDIPEGYSVSREKKERFSLILESASTNQTSMYLCASSLPPTINTEAFFGQGTRLTVV.

The chain links TRBV20-1 to TRBJ2-5; TRBD2 matches 7 bases. The CDR3 contains 14 residues. Germline trimming cut 8 bases from V and 3 bases from J; bases unmatched to any gene: 12. Looked up from germline, CDR1 is DFQATT and CDR2 is SNEGSKA (reference sequence). CDR3 in amino acids: CSWALGLAEETQYF. CDR3 bases: TGCAGTTGGGCCCTGGGGCTAGCGGAAGAGACCCAGTACTTC.

The V gene is TRBV28, the J gene TRBJ2-7; D assignment may be TRBD1 or TRBD2 (5 bases each). The germline gives CDR1 MDHEN, CDR2 SYDVKM. The CDR3 consists of 15 residues. V lost 7 bases and J lost 0, with 16 bases in between. CDR3 in amino acids: CASTSGRDRSYEQYF. CDR3 nucleotide sequence: TGTGCCAGCACCTCCGGCAGGGACCGCTCCTACGAGCAGTACTTC.

J is TRBJ2-3 and V is TRBV4-1, with D tentatively TRBD1 or TRBD2 (5 bases each). Germline values: CDR1 MGHRA, CDR2 YSYEKL. V was shortened by 4 bases and J by 2 bases, with 10 bases between the two germline ends. The length of the CDR3 is 14 residues. CDR3 protein: CASSPGGVTDTQYF. CDR3 sequence (DNA): TGCGCCAGCAGCCCTGGGGGAGTCACAGATACGCAGTATTTT.

The chain carries TRBV19 and TRBJ2-2; TRBD2 might be the D (6 bases). Germline-derived CDR1 and CDR2 are LNHDA and SQIVND (reference sequence). The CDR3 covers 15 residues. V was cut by 5 bases and J by 1 base, with 11 bases left in between. DNA for the CDR3: TGTGCCAGTAGTTTAGTAGCGGTGAACACCGGGGAGCTGTTTTTT. Residues: CASSLVAVNTGELFF.

The sample holds many counts of this clonotype. This chain connects TRBV9 to TRBJ2-2; 8 nucleotides line up with TRBD1. Per germline, CDR1 SGDLS and CDR2 YYNGEE. The CDR3 length is 18 residues. Trimming cost V 1 base and J 5 bases; bases outside gene matches: 13. Here the CDR3 DNA reads TGTGCCAGCAGCGTATTCCCGGCAGGGGGCATTGTAACCGGGGAGCTGTTTTTT. Protein: CASSVFPAGGIVTGELFF.

V gene TRBV27 combines with J gene TRBJ2-7, with 10 bases identical to TRBD1. This CDR3 is built from 14 residues. V gave up 6 bases and J gave up 6 bases; unmatched junction bases: 8. Looked up from germline, CDR1 is MNHEY and CDR2 is SMNVEV (reference sequence). The DNA for the CDR3 is TGTGCCAGCAGATCCGGGACAGGGGCTTTCGAGCAGTACTTC. It encodes CASRSGTGAFEQYF.

V is TRBV7-9 and J is TRBJ1-2; D call uncertain. This CDR3 spans 13 amino acids. V dropped 0 bases and J dropped 2 bases, with 4 bases sitting between them. Germline-derived CDR1 and CDR2 are SEHNR and FQNEAQ (reference sequence). As DNA, the CDR3 is TGTGCCAGCAGCTTAGCACCCAACTATGGCTACACCTTC. It translates to CASSLAPNYGYTF.

V is TRBV29-1 and J is TRBJ2-7, with a weak D call TRBD1 (6 bases). Germline CDR1 and CDR2: SQVTM and ANQGSEA. V lost 6 bases and J 3 bases, leaving 9 bases between the germline ends. The CDR3 loop spans 11 amino acids. CDR3 DNA sequence: TGCAGCGTGGGACAACGCTACGAGCAGTACTTC. Translation: CSVGQRYEQYF.

The chain links TRBV11-2 to TRBJ2-3; 9 bases fit TRBD2. The CDR3 is 16 residues long. V lost 8 bases, J lost 0 bases, and 9 bases stayed unmatched. Germline values: CDR1 SGHAT, CDR2 FQNNGV. The CDR3: CASGVTSGSSTDTQYF. CDR3 bases: TGTGCCAGCGGTGTTACTAGCGGGTCAAGCACAGATACGCAGTATTTT. The full variable domain, in which reference TRBV11-2 and TRBJ2-3 provide the parts outside the CDR3, is EAGVAQSPRYKIIEKRQSVAFWCNPISGHATLYWYQQILGQGPKLLIQFQNNGVVDDSQLPKDRFSAERLKGVDSTLKIQPAKLEDSAVYLCASGVTSGSSTDTQYFGPGTRLTVL.

This CDR3 is CASRPLAGGSYNEQFF. CDR3 coding DNA: TGTGCCAGCAGGCCACTAGCGGGAGGATCCTACAATGAGCAGTTCTTC. The chain employs TRBV6-5 and TRBJ2-1, with 12 bases matching TRBD2. Trimming cost V 6 bases and J 1 base; bases outside gene matches: 4. The germline V gene encodes CDR1 MNHEY and CDR2 SVGAGI. This CDR3 is 16 amino acids long.

The chain is built from TRBV7-9 and TRBJ2-7, with TRBD1 identical over 7 bases. The CDR3 has 14 amino acids. V was pared by 7 bases and J by 0 bases, with 6 bases of the junction left unmatched. Germline values: CDR1 SEHNR, CDR2 FQNEAQ (reference sequence). The CDR3 region has the DNA TGTGCCAGCACCACCGGGACAGCCTCCTACGAGCAGTACTTC. Its translation: CASTTGTASYEQYF.